The T cell receptor beta chain described here comes from a study of T cells in localized non-small cell lung cancer. Details on this clone: Its matching antigen is unknown.

This table comes from immunoSEQ multiplex PCR, and its TCRdb copy is limited to in-frame clones, with some not included. The sample records approximately 31,000 clones, approximately 88% being singletons. Germline trimming cut 0 bases from V and 3 bases from J; bases unmatched to any gene: 5. Germline loops: CDR1 SGHDT, CDR2 YYEEEE. CDR3 length: 16 amino acids. Findings of the study overall: A single tumor region was sequenced, leaving heterogeneity possible. Tumor showed lower T cell clonality than uninvolved adjacent lung, where it was highest. Elevated circulating T cell density in blood was associated with longer overall survival. Appearing in adjacent lung were a median 57 of the top 100 tumor clones.

The gene calls are TRBV5-6 and TRBJ2-7; 11 nucleotides line up with TRBD2. The source material was peripheral blood, sampled before any cancer treatment. This clonotype was obtained from an older female donor with stage I lung adenocarcinoma. This CDR3 is CASSLVAGGINYEQYF. The CDR3, as DNA: TGTGCCAGCAGCTTGGTAGCGGGAGGGATCAACTACGAGCAGTACTTC.